The present T cell receptor beta chain was sequenced within a study of CD4 T cells in relation to SARS-CoV-2 and coronaviruses. At the level of the study: After roughly eleven days of antigen culture, PBMC TCR beta CDR3s were sequenced. Findings of the study overall: In roughly 61% of donors, memory CD4+ clonotypes crossrecognized SARS-CoV-2 and at least one common cold coronavirus spike.

As regards this clone: Its antigen is unknown.

Unexposed donor CD4+ T cells date from 2011-2018, before the COVID-19 pandemic. Isolation of CD4+ T cells took place after about eleven days in culture. Libraries were prepared by immunoSEQ multiplex PCR; TCRdb keeps only in-frame clonotypes and omits some of them. The profile shows roughly 20,000 clones, about three quarters of them singletons. CDR3 size: 16 residues. Trimming removed 2 bases at V and 5 bases at J, with 16 bases between. Germline V gene sequence: CDR1 KGHSH, CDR2 LQKENI. Material for sequencing was CD4+ T cells from PBMCs, cultured in vitro. V is TRBV18 and J is TRBJ1-5; D is possibly TRBD1 (6 bases). The receptor was derived from a human donor in good health. Here the CDR3 reads CASSPEGGQRYQPQHF. The CDR3, as DNA: TGTGCCAGCTCACCAGAAGGGGGTCAAAGGTATCAGCCCCAGCATTTT. The whole variable domain, filled in from reference TRBV18 and TRBJ1-5, reads NAGVMQNPRHLVRRRGQEARLRCSPMKGHSHVYWYRQLPEEGLKFMVYLQKENIIDESGMPKERFSAEFPKEGPSILRIQQVVRGDSAAYFCASSPEGGQRYQPQHFGDGTRLSIL.